This TCR beta chain derives from a study of blood T cell repertoires in COVID-19. Profiling relied on immunoSEQ multiplex PCR, and the TCRdb table lists in-frame clones only, not all of them. The table includes a few hundred thousand clones, approximately 90% detected once. CDR3 size: 16 residues. Germline V gene data show CDR1 as LNHDA and CDR2 as SQIVND (reference sequence). Trimming at V came to 1 base and at J to 6 bases, leaving 7 bases not matched to a gene. V usage is TRBV19 and J usage is TRBJ1-2; TRBD1 aligns across 11 bases. The sequenced sample was PBMCs or T cells enriched from blood (not recorded which). The sequence derives from a woman aged 40 to 50 who had been exposed to COVID-19. The CDR3 here is CASSIGTGTGGNGYTF. CDR3 sequence (DNA): TGTGCCAGTAGTATAGGGACCGGGACAGGGGGTAATGGCTACACCTTC.